This TCR beta chain stems from a study of cytomegalovirus exposure and HLA in healthy donors. A word on this clone: Its antigen is currently unknown.

Whole-study findings and limits: Later findings reportedly placed an Asian-associated ancestry cluster below the roughly 690-donor mean for N-insertions.

The V and J ends lost 5 bases and 2 bases respectively, with 12 bases between them. CDR1 and CDR2 from the germline V gene are SEHNR and FQNEAQ (reference sequence). CDR3 size: 15 residues. PCR amplification relied on 60 Vbeta primers (plus 13 Jbeta primers). Libraries were prepared by immunoSEQ multiplex PCR; TCRdb keeps only in-frame clonotypes and omits some of them. Here the sample spans approximately 160,000 clones, around four fifths being singletons. This clonotype was obtained from a woman in her twenties or thirties in good health and CMV-seropositive. The sequencing input was PBMCs. The rearrangement joins TRBV7-9 to TRBJ1-4; perhaps TRBD1 as D (5 bases). In DNA, the CDR3 is TGTGCCAGCAGCCCGGGCGGGGGGACTAATGAAAAACTGTTTTTT. Translating it yields CASSPGGGTNEKLFF.